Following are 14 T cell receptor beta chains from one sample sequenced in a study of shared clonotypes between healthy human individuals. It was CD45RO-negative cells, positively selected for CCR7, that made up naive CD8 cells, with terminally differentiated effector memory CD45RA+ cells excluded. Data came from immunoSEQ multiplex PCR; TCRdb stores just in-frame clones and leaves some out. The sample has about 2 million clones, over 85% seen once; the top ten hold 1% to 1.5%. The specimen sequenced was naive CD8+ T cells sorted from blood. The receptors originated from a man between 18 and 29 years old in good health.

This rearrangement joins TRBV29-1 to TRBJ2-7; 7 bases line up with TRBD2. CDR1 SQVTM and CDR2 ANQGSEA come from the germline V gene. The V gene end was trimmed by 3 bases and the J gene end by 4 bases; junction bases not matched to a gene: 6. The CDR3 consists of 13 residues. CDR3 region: CSVEGGTQYEQYF. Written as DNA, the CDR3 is TGCAGCGTTGAGGGAGGGACCCAATACGAGCAGTACTTC.

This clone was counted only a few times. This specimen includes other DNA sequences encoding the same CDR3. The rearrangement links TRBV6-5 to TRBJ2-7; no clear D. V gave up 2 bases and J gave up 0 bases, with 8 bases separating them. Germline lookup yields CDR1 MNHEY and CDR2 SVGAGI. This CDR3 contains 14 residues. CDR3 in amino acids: CASSYSQASYEQYF. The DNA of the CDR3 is TGTGCCAGCAGTTACAGCCAGGCCTCCTACGAGCAGTACTTC.

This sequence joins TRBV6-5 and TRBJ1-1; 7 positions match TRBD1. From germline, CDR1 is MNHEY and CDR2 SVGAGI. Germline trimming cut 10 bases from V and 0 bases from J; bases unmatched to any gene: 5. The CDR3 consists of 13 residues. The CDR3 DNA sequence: TGTGCCACCAGACAGGGATTGAACACTGAAGCTTTCTTT. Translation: CATRQGLNTEAFF.

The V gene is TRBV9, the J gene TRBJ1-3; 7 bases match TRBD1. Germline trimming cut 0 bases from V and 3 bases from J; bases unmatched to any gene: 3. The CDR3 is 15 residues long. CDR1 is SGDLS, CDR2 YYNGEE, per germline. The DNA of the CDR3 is TGTGCCAGCAGCGTAGGATGGGACAGTGGAAACACCATATATTTT. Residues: CASSVGWDSGNTIYF.

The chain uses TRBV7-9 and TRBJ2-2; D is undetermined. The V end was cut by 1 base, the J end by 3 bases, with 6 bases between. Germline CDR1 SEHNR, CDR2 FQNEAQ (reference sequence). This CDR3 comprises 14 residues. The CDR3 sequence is CASSLVSDTGELFF. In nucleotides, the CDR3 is TGTGCCAGCAGCTTAGTTTCAGACACCGGGGAGCTGTTTTTT.

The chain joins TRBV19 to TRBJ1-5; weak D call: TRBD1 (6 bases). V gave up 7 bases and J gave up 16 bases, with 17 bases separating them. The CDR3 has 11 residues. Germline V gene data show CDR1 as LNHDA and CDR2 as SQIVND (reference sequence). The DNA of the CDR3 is TGTGCCAGTATCCAATCGGGACAATCTCATTTT. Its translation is CASIQSGQSHF.

The CDR3 loop reads CASSSPTGSEAFF. The CDR3 nucleotides are TGTGCCAGCAGCTCGCCGACAGGCTCGGAAGCTTTCTTT. The V gene is TRBV7-2, the J gene TRBJ1-1, with D possibly TRBD1 on 6 matching bases. In germline, CDR1 is SGHTA, CDR2 FQGNSA. The CDR3 covers 13 residues. V was clipped by 4 bases and J by 8 bases, with 14 bases between them.

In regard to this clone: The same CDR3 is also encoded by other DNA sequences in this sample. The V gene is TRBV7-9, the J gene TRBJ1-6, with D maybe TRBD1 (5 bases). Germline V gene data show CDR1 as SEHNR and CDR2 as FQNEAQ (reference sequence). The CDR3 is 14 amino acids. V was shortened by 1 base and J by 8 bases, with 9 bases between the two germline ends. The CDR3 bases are TGTGCCAGCAGCTTAGGTCAGGGTGATTCACCCCTCCACTTT. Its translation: CASSLGQGDSPLHF.

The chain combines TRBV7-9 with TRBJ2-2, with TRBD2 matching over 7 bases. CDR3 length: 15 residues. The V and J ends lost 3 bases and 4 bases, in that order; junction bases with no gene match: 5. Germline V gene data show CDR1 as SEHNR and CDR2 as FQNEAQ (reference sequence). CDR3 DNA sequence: TGTGCCAGCAGCTTTGGCGGGAGTAGCACCGGGGAGCTGTTTTTT. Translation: CASSFGGSSTGELFF.

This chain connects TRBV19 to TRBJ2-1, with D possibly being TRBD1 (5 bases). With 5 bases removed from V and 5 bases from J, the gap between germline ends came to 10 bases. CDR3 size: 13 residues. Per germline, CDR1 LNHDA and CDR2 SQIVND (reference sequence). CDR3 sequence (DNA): TGTGCCAGTAGTCCAGGGTTCCACAATGAGCAGTTCTTC. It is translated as CASSPGFHNEQFF.

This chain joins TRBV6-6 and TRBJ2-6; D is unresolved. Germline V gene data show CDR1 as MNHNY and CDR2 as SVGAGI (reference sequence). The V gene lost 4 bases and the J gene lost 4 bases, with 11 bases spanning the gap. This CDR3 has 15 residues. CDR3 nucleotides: TGTGCCAGCAGTTTTAGGACGCCCGGGGCCAACGTCCTGACTTTC. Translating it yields CASSFRTPGANVLTF.

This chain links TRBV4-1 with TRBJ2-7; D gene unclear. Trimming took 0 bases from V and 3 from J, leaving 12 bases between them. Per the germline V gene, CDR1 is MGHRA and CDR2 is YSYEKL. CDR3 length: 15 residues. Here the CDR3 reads CASSQESGLRYEQYF. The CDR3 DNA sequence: TGCGCCAGCAGCCAAGAGTCAGGCCTACGCTACGAGCAGTACTTC.

CDR3 loop: CASSAEGQLDTEAFF. The CDR3 DNA reads TGTGCCAGCAGCGCCGAAGGACAGCTAGACACTGAAGCTTTCTTT. The chain uses TRBV13 and TRBJ1-1, with D possibly TRBD1 on 6 matching bases. V shed 5 bases and J shed 3 bases, with 16 bases lying between them. CDR1 is PRHDT and CDR2 is FYEKMQ in the germline V gene (reference sequence). This CDR3 is built from 15 residues.

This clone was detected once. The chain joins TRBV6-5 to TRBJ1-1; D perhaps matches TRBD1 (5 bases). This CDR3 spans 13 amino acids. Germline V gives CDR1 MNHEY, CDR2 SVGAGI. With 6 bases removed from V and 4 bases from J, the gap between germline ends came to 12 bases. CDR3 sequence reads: CASSTRAATEAFF. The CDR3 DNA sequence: TGTGCCAGCAGCACCAGGGCGGCCACTGAAGCTTTCTTT.